This TCR beta chain was recorded in a study of Ad26.COV2.S vaccination and SARS-CoV-2 variants. Clones were read by immunoSEQ multiplex PCR, and TCRdb kept only the in-frame ones, dropping some. The sample consists of about 320,000 clones, over 80% of them appearing once. The CDR3 runs 14 residues. V lost 4 bases to trimming and J lost 1 base, with 11 bases between them. Germline V gene lookup returns CDR1 SGHDT and CDR2 YYEEEE. Treatment: about 20 received Ad26.COV2.S at low or high dose, single or two shots; 5 received placebo; per-sample allocation not given. The investigators took samples on day 63 after the first vaccine or placebo injection.

The receptor's source is a person aged 18-60 years who received the Ad26.COV2.S COVID-19 vaccine or a placebo. Sequencing used peripheral blood, obtained in a trial of Ad26.COV2.S vaccine versus placebo. The chain joins TRBV5-6 to TRBJ1-1; D is ambiguous. CDR3 in DNA: TGTGCCAGCAGCCTCCTCGGACGGAACACTGAAGCTTTCTTT. Translation gives CASSLLGRNTEAFF.